The T cell receptor beta chain described here comes from a study of T cell responses to AZD1222 COVID-19 vaccine. Study-wide results and caveats: Only a handful of AZD1222 recipients tested seropositive at baseline. Reportedly, nearly half the spike-specific TCRs target unmutated variant regions. Repertoire sampling happened only post peak T cell response. It should be noted that donors were predominantly white British and more often female, and clonal diversity was possibly underestimated.

Sequencing used immunoSEQ multiplex PCR; TCRdb keeps in-frame clones, though not all of them. The sample has approximately 110,000 clones; around 89% are singletons. Note on this clone: Its antigen is still unknown.

Source: peripheral blood, taken on day 0 of AZD1222 vaccination. The sequence came from an adult in good health.

The DNA for the CDR3 is TGTGCCAGCGGGGGGACTAACTATGGCTACACCTTC. Encoded protein: CASGGTNYGYTF. The chain combines TRBV28 with TRBJ1-2; tentative D call: TRBD1 (5 bases). Germline CDR1 and CDR2: MDHEN and SYDVKM. The CDR3 is 12 amino acids. The V and J ends lost 8 bases and 0 bases respectively, with 7 bases between them.